These 26 T cell receptor beta chains originate from one sample sequenced in a study of memory CD4+ T cells and cytomegalovirus serostatus. The sort gate was single viable CD3+CD4+CD8-CD45RO+ cells for memory CD4+ T cells. Produced via immunoSEQ multiplex PCR; TCRdb's table is partial and in-frame only. The sample holds 80,000 or so clones, 75% to 85% seen once. The sequenced sample was memory CD4+ T cells from blood. All receptors derive from an adult in good health and CMV-seropositive.

The chain combines TRBV15 with TRBJ1-2; 9 bases fit TRBD1. Per germline, CDR1 LNHNV and CDR2 YYDKDF (reference sequence). The CDR3 runs to 14 residues. The trim removed 3 bases at V and 8 bases at J, leaving 7 bases unmatched. CDR3 amino acids: CATSRDTGGYGYTF. As DNA, the CDR3 is TGTGCCACCAGCAGGGATACAGGGGGCTACGGCTACACCTTC.

The chain recombines TRBV6-6 with TRBJ2-1; 9 bases are a match to TRBD1. The CDR3 totals 14 residues. J gave up 8 bases and V 5 bases, and 7 bases lay outside the gene matches. Germline assignment: CDR1 MNHNY and CDR2 SVGAGI (reference sequence). CDR3: CASSPGTGNDEQFF. CDR3 nucleotides: TGTGCCAGCAGTCCCGGGACAGGGAACGATGAGCAGTTCTTC.

J is TRBJ1-1 and V is TRBV18; D is ambiguous. The CDR3 extends over 13 amino acids. V lost 3 bases, J lost 3 bases, and 8 bases lay in between. The germline V gene has CDR1 KGHSH and CDR2 LQKENI. CDR3 sequence reads: CASSPSLDTEAFF. As DNA, the CDR3 is TGTGCCAGCTCACCCAGTCTGGACACTGAAGCTTTCTTT.

The chain carries TRBV30 and TRBJ1-6; D call uncertain. Per the germline V gene, CDR1 is GTSNPN and CDR2 is SVGIG (reference sequence). V lost 4 bases, J lost 8 bases, and 12 bases lay in between. The CDR3 extends over 13 amino acids. The CDR3 reads CAWTGREDSPLHF. DNA of the CDR3: TGTGCCTGGACTGGGCGGGAGGATTCACCCCTCCACTTT.

This clone occurred a few times. CDR3: CASSLARGGAGTDTQYF. CDR3 bases: TGCGCCAGCAGCTTGGCCCGGGGGGGCGCAGGCACAGATACGCAGTATTTT. The chain uses TRBV5-1 and TRBJ2-3; 8 bases are shared with TRBD2. Trimming at V came to 0 bases and at J to 1 base, leaving 7 bases not matched to a gene. CDR1 SGHRS and CDR2 YFSETQ come from the germline V gene. The CDR3 length is 17 residues.

The chain links TRBV5-4 to TRBJ2-3; TRBD2 matches 14 bases. This CDR3 region has 15 residues. From germline, CDR1 is SGHNT and CDR2 YYREEE (reference sequence). The J segment lost 5 bases and the V segment lost 4 bases, leaving 3 bases of the junction unmatched. CDR3 region: CASSLGLAGGDTQYF. CDR3 in DNA: TGTGCCAGCAGCCTAGGACTAGCGGGGGGAGATACGCAGTATTTT.

Only one count was recorded for this clone. The chain recombines TRBV4-3 with TRBJ2-1; the D is unclear. Germline V gives CDR1 LGHNA, CDR2 YSLEER. This CDR3 spans 17 amino acids. V lost 1 base and J 0 bases, leaving 13 bases between the germline ends. CDR3 DNA sequence: TGCGCCAGCAGCCAAGGGGCGGTTAACCCCTCCTACAATGAGCAGTTCTTC. Protein product: CASSQGAVNPSYNEQFF.

This sequence joins TRBV5-1 and TRBJ2-6, with a weak D call TRBD1 (5 bases). There are 17 residues in the CDR3. The V end lost 1 base, the J end lost 0 bases, and 11 bases lay between the germline ends. In germline, CDR1 is SGHRS, CDR2 YFSETQ. The CDR3 here is CASSLQGGSSGANVLTF. As DNA, the CDR3 is TGCGCCAGCAGCTTGCAGGGTGGTTCCTCTGGGGCCAACGTCCTGACTTTC.

The CDR3 reads CATRISGTDTQYF. CDR3 in DNA: TGTGCCACCCGGATTAGCGGCACAGATACGCAGTATTTT. The chain recombines TRBV6-5 with TRBJ2-3; possible D gene TRBD2, 5 bases. V was cut by 10 bases and J by 1 base, with 12 bases left in between. Germline V gene data show CDR1 as MNHEY and CDR2 as SVGAGI. This CDR3 region has 13 residues.

The genes are TRBV23-1 and TRBJ1-2; 7 positions agree with TRBD1. TRBV23-1 is an ORF for which the function is uncertain. The CDR3 contains 16 residues. Losses at the gene ends were 3 bases for V and 4 bases for J; bases not matched to a gene: 11. This CDR3 is CASSHNRDSMFYGYTF. The CDR3 nucleotides read TGCGCCAGCAGTCATAACCGGGACAGCATGTTCTATGGCTACACCTTC.

As regards this clone: Compared with germline, one end of the junction differs, possibly owing to a read error. This chain joins TRBV10-3 and TRBJ1-1; TRBD1 matches at 9 bases. Germline V lookup: CDR1 ENHRY, CDR2 SYGVKD. This CDR3 spans 14 amino acids. The CDR3 loop is CAIGTTGGSRGCLF. The CDR3 DNA reads as TGTGCCATCGGGACGACAGGGGGATCGAGGGGGTGTCTCTTT.

The chain recombines TRBV6-1 with TRBJ2-5; possible D gene TRBD1, 6 bases. Trimming cost V 7 bases and J 5 bases, with 11 bases left between them. The germline V gene encodes CDR1 MNHNS and CDR2 SASEGT. The CDR3 is 12 amino acids. CDR3 protein: CASILRGETQYF. As DNA, the CDR3 is TGTGCCAGCATTCTTAGGGGGGAGACCCAGTACTTC.

The V gene is TRBV6-1, the J gene TRBJ2-1, with D unclear. The CDR3 runs to 14 residues. The germline V gene encodes CDR1 MNHNS and CDR2 SASEGT. V dropped 4 bases and J dropped 3 bases, with 10 bases sitting between them. CDR3 DNA sequence: TGTGCCAGCAGTGGCGGCGCCGGCTACAATGAGCAGTTCTTC. This translates into CASSGGAGYNEQFF.

The chain carries TRBV19 and TRBJ2-3, with TRBD1 identical over 7 bases. The V gene's germline CDR1 is LNHDA and CDR2 SQIVND (reference sequence). V shed 5 bases and J 3 bases; nucleotides not matched to a gene: 8. This CDR3 region has 15 residues. For the CDR3, the DNA is TGTGCCAGTAGTCCAGACTGGGGACAGACAGATACGCAGTATTTT. Its protein product is CASSPDWGQTDTQYF. The complete variable domain, with remaining parts taken from reference TRBV19 and TRBJ2-3, reads DGGITQSPKYLFRKEGQNVTLSCEQNLNHDAMYWYRQDPGQGLRLIYYSQIVNDFQKGDIAEGYSVSREKKESFPLTVTSAQKNPTAFYLCASSPDWGQTDTQYFGPGTRLTVL.

The chain carries TRBV6-5 and TRBJ1-5; D gene uncertain. V gave up 0 bases and J gave up 7 bases, with 7 bases separating them. This CDR3 spans 13 amino acids. In germline, CDR1 is MNHEY, CDR2 SVGAGI. The CDR3 spells CASSYSRQQPQHF. CDR3 DNA sequence: TGTGCCAGCAGTTACTCGAGACAACAGCCCCAGCATTTT.

This chain links TRBV6-6 with TRBJ2-2; D is unclear. V was pared by 1 base and J by 7 bases, with 7 bases between. In germline, CDR1 is MNHNY, CDR2 SVGAGI (reference sequence). The CDR3 spans 13 residues. The CDR3 spells CASSYLGYGELFF. The CDR3 DNA is TGTGCCAGCAGTTACTTGGGGTACGGGGAGCTGTTTTTT.

This rearrangement joins TRBV11-2 to TRBJ2-2, with D unclear. From germline, CDR1 is SGHAT and CDR2 FQNNGV. This CDR3 comprises 16 residues. The V gene lost 2 bases and the J gene lost 0 bases, with 10 bases spanning the gap. The DNA of the CDR3 is TGTGCCAGCAGCTTAAATCTCGCAGCGAACACCGGGGAGCTGTTTTTT. Translation: CASSLNLAANTGELFF.

The table lists this clone with a count of one. The rearrangement links TRBV29-1 to TRBJ1-2, with D perhaps matching TRBD1 (6 bases). Germline CDR1 and CDR2: SQVTM and ANQGSEA. V lost 7 bases and J 2 bases, leaving 20 bases between the germline ends. The CDR3 is made up of 15 amino acids. The CDR3 nucleotides read TGCAGCGCCCAAGTTAGCGGGGGCAGGAACTATGGCTACACCTTC. Its translation is CSAQVSGGRNYGYTF.

The rearrangement joins TRBV2 to TRBJ1-1; 8 nucleotides align to TRBD1. Germline V CDR1 and CDR2: SNHLY, FYNNEI. J was trimmed by 6 bases and V by 5 bases; bases with no gene match: 8. The CDR3 has 14 residues. The CDR3 region is CASSTTTGVPEAFF. DNA of the CDR3: TGTGCCAGCAGTACCACGACAGGGGTCCCTGAAGCTTTCTTT.

V usage is TRBV28 and J usage is TRBJ1-2, with D unresolved. The CDR3 length is 16 residues. Trimming left V 3 bases short and J 7 bases short, with 21 bases between. Germline CDR1 reads MDHEN; CDR2 reads SYDVKM. CDR3 coding DNA: TGTGCCAGCAGTTTCGTTGGAAGCCCCTATATTGGTGGCTACACCTTC. This codes for CASSFVGSPYIGGYTF.

The CDR3 DNA is TGTGCCAGCAGCCAGGGAAGCCAGCCCCAGCATTTT. Amino acid sequence: CASSQGSQPQHF. The rearrangement joins TRBV7-2 to TRBJ1-5, with D possibly TRBD1 on 5 matching bases. Germline CDR1 reads SGHTA; CDR2 reads FQGNSA. Trimming removed 5 bases from V and 7 bases from J, with 9 bases in between. There are 12 residues in the CDR3.

This clone was found a few times. The chain carries TRBV6-1 and TRBJ1-2; no definite D call. Trimming pared 2 bases from V and 4 bases from J, leaving 8 bases between. There are 13 residues in the CDR3. Germline V lookup: CDR1 MNHNS, CDR2 SASEGT. The CDR3 here is CASSERSVYGYTF. CDR3 nucleotide sequence: TGTGCCAGCAGTGAAAGAAGTGTCTATGGCTACACCTTC.

The J gene is TRBJ2-5, the V gene TRBV25-1; 8 bases align to TRBD2. This CDR3 is built from 14 residues. V was clipped by 4 bases and J by 5 bases; unmatched bases: 6. Germline V gene lookup returns CDR1 MGHDK and CDR2 SYGVNS. This CDR3 reads CASSAAGGRETQYF. DNA for the CDR3: TGTGCCAGCAGTGCCGCGGGGGGCCGGGAGACCCAGTACTTC. The full variable domain, with the rest looked up from reference TRBV25-1 and TRBJ2-5, is EADIYQTPRYLVIGTGKKITLECSQTMGHDKMYWYQQDPGMELHLIHYSYGVNSTEKGDLSSESTVSRIRTEHFPLTLESARPSHTSQYLCASSAAGGRETQYFGPGTRLLVL.

J is TRBJ1-2 and V is TRBV10-3; 8 nucleotides line up with TRBD1. CDR1 is ENHRY, CDR2 SYGVKD, per germline. With 6 bases clipped from V and 9 bases from J, the junction kept 9 bases outside the gene matches. The length of the CDR3 is 13 residues. The CDR3 loop is CAIRGQDLISYTF. DNA of the CDR3: TGTGCCATCAGGGGACAGGACCTTATAAGCTACACCTTC.

The chain couples TRBV6-9 to TRBJ2-5; TRBD1 matches 10 bases. The V and J ends lost 0 bases and 3 bases, in that order; junction bases with no gene match: 4. This CDR3 is 16 amino acids long. Germline V CDR1 and CDR2: MNHGY, SVAAGI. CDR3: CASSYSSGTGEETQYF. CDR3 in DNA: TGTGCCAGCAGTTATTCGTCTGGGACAGGGGAAGAGACCCAGTACTTC.

J is TRBJ1-5 and V is TRBV12-1. TRBV12-1 is reported as a pseudogene. There are 13 residues in the CDR3. In DNA, the CDR3 is TGTGCCAGCAGCTTTCTGAGGGGTCAGCCCCAGCATTTT. Translating gives CASSFLRGQPQHF.